The clone carrying this TCR beta chain appeared many times. This sample stems from a study of human T cells and chemical hapten exposure. The V gene lost 8 bases and the J gene lost 1 base, with 11 bases spanning the gap. The germline V gene has CDR1 SEHNR and CDR2 FQNEAQ (reference sequence). The CDR3 is 14 residues long. TCRdb re-analysed the RACE reads in MiXCR, keeping a single row per CDR3 protein. The data hold tens of thousands of distinct CDR3 sequences, with 9.6% observed a single time. Documented time point: pre-sensitization, week 0. The treatment here: therapeutic diphenylcyclopropenone sensitization with weekly scalp DPC.

The clonotype originates from a middle-aged woman with alopecia areata. Some clones in this sample may be carry-over from other donors' samples. Sequenced here: whole blood, sampled in connection with sensitization to the hapten diphenylcyclopropenone (DPC). V gene TRBV7-9 combines with J gene TRBJ2-2; D gene unclear. Here the CDR3 reads CASQLGRNTGELFF. The CDR3 DNA follows: TGTGCCAGCCAGCTGGGCCGGAACACCGGGGAGCTGTTTTTT.